The subject of this entry is one TCR beta chain. What it binds is not known. This sample stems from a study of cytomegalovirus exposure and HLA in healthy donors. Study-level results: Further analysis, carried out later, found HLA-associated TCR beta chains more clonally expanded than equally common other chains.

The donors comprised healthy bone marrow donors. Primers for the PCR totalled 60 Vbeta and 13 Jbeta. The data were produced by immunoSEQ multiplex PCR, yet TCRdb's version contains in-frame clones alone and is incomplete. The sample consists of around 130,000 clones, roughly 70% of them appearing once. The sequenced material came from PBMCs. The source of this sequence is a man in his forties in good health and CMV-seropositive.

The DNA for the CDR3 is TGCGCCAGCAGTTTCCGACAGGGAAACACCGGGGAGCTGTTTTTT. It codes for CASSFRQGNTGELFF. The genes are TRBV5-1 and TRBJ2-2; 7 bases line up with TRBD1. Trimming cost V 5 bases and J 2 bases; bases outside gene matches: 6. The germline V gene has CDR1 SGHRS and CDR2 YFSETQ. This CDR3 has 15 residues.